Reported below is one T cell receptor beta chain. 13 Jbeta primers and 60 Vbeta primers were used for the PCR. Per the original data handling: Among the unique TCR beta chains that a later analysis counted, around 82 million in all, around 11 million were shared. TCRdb's table, derived via immunoSEQ multiplex PCR, lists solely in-frame clones and lacks some. Clone size and the V and J calls come from that table; the DNA yielded D and trimming. This sample has around 150,000 clones, with approximately 72% found just once. Germline-derived CDR1 and CDR2 are SGHAT and FQNNGV. Trimming stripped 5 bases from V and 3 bases from J, with 8 bases between. The CDR3 runs 12 residues. The data derive from a study of cytomegalovirus exposure and HLA in healthy donors.

Sequencing was done on a sample of PBMCs. The receptor was isolated from a man aged 18 to 29 in good health and CMV-seronegative. The chain couples TRBV11-2 to TRBJ2-7, with a possible D match to TRBD1 (6 bases). The CDR3 sequence: CASSRTVYEQYF. CDR3 in DNA: TGTGCCAGCAGCAGGACAGTCTACGAGCAGTACTTC. Full variable domain (rest looked up from reference TRBV11-2 and TRBJ2-7): EAGVAQSPRYKIIEKRQSVAFWCNPISGHATLYWYQQILGQGPKLLIQFQNNGVVDDSQLPKDRFSAERLKGVDSTLKIQPAKLEDSAVYLCASSRTVYEQYFGPGTRLTVT.